This T cell receptor (beta chain) was sequenced in a study of response to subunit inactivated influenza vaccine. TCRdb redid the calling of the RT-PCR reads with MiXCR, one entry per CDR3 protein. The top ten hold around 14% of the sample, which has about 520,000 distinct CDR3 sequences, less than 7.5% seen once. This CDR3 is 16 amino acids long. Germline assignment: CDR1 DFQATT and CDR2 SNEGSKA (reference sequence). V lost 0 bases, J lost 3 bases, and 17 bases lay in between. This clonotype was found a few times. This specimen was PBMCs from blood, taken 23 to 25 months after vaccination. The source of this sequence is a man in his fifties or sixties who received an inactivated influenza vaccine. The chain uses TRBV20-1 and TRBJ1-2; a possible D gene is TRBD1 (5 bases). The CDR3 DNA is TGCAGTGCTAGAGATCGCCTGAGGGGATCTGACTATGGCTACACCTTC. This sequence encodes CSARDRLRGSDYGYTF.